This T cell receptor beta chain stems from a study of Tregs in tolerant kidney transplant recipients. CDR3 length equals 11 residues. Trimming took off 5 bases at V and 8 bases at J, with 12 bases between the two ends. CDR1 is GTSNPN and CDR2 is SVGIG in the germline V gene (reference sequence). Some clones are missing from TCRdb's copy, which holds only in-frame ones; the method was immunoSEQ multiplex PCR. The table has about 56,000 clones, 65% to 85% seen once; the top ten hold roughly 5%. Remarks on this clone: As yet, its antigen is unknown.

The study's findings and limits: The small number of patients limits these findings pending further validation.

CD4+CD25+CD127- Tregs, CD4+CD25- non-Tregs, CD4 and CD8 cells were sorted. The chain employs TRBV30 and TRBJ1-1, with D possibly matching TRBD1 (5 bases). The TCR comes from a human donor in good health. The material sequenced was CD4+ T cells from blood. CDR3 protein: CAWGGVHEAFF. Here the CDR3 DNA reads TGTGCCTGGGGAGGGGTCCACGAAGCTTTCTTT.